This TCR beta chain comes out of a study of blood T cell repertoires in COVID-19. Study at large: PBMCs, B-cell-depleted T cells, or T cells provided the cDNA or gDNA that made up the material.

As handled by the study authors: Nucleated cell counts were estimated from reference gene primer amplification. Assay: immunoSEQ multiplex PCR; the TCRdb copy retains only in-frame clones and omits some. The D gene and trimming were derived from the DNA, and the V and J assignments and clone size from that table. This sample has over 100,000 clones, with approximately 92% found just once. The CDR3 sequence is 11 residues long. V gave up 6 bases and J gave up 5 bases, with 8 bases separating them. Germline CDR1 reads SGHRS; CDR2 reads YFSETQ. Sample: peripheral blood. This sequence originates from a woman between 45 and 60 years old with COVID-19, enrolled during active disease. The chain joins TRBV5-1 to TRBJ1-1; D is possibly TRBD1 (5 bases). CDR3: CASNQGTEAFF. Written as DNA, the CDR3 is TGCGCCAGCAATCAGGGTACTGAAGCTTTCTTT.